This T cell receptor (beta chain) was found in a study of regulatory and conventional T cells in RAG deficiency. Germline V CDR1 and CDR2: SNHLY, FYNNEI. The CDR3 totals 15 residues. V lost 2 bases, J lost 3 bases, and 14 bases lay in between. Some clones are missing from TCRdb's copy, which holds only in-frame ones; the method was immunoSEQ multiplex PCR. The table lists approximately 46,000 clones, 75% to 90% of them singletons, with 0.51% in the top ten. The sorted conventional CD4+ T cells were CD25-low and CD127-high, with genomic DNA sequenced. This sample was shared with a second study, whose subject was regulatory T cells. Per that study: The PCR used 52 TRBV and 13 TRBJ primers.

The specimen was CD4+ effector T cells sorted from blood. The TCR sequence derives from a human donor in good health. The rearrangement joins TRBV2 to TRBJ2-7; TRBD1 is a possible D gene (6 bases). The DNA of the CDR3 is TGTGCCAGCAGTGAATACCCCCCAGGGGTCTACGAGCAGTACTTC. This codes for CASSEYPPGVYEQYF.